Following are 5 T cell receptor beta chains from one sample sequenced in a study of OX40 agonist ivuxolimab in advanced cancers. The library was built by means of the immunoSEQ multiplex PCR assay. The source is immuneACCESS, and TCRdb retained only in-frame sequences with V and J called. Part of the clones is not carried over; for the studies checked, unresolved V genes explain less than half of this, and the remainder is unexplained. In all, the sample holds tens of thousands of clones, and 92% of those were seen once. The ten most abundant clones make up 15% of the sample. The sample consisted of CD4+ or CD8+ T cells sorted from blood, taken in a trial of the OX40 agonist ivuxolimab. The receptors were gathered from an adult with an advanced solid tumor such as melanoma, head and neck, liver or kidney cancer.

The chain employs TRBV2 and TRBJ1-4, with a possible D match to TRBD1 (6 bases). Germline values: CDR1 SNHLY, CDR2 FYNNEI. This CDR3 is 16 amino acids long. V was clipped by 3 bases and J by 2 bases, with 13 bases between them. CDR3 in DNA: TGTGCCAGCAGTGACTGGGGGCGGACGACTAATGAAAAACTGTTTTTT. Translated: CASSDWGRTTNEKLFF.

The chain couples TRBV27 to TRBJ2-1; no definite D call. The CDR3 loop spans 13 amino acids. Germline loops: CDR1 MNHEY, CDR2 SMNVEV (reference sequence). V was cut by 5 bases and J by 4 bases, with 9 bases left in between. The CDR3 is CASSPTLYNEQFF. The DNA of the CDR3 is TGTGCCAGCAGTCCGACACTTTACAATGAGCAGTTCTTC.

The count of this clone is one. The chain has TRBV10-3 and TRBJ2-3, with D possibly called TRBD1 or TRBD2 (5 bases each). This CDR3 is 15 amino acids long. Germline CDR1 is ENHRY and CDR2 is SYGVKD. Trimming shortened V by 0 bases and J by 6 bases, and 13 bases separated the two germline ends. The chain's CDR3 is CAISESRAGADTQYF. DNA for the CDR3: TGTGCCATCAGTGAGTCGAGGGCTGGGGCGGATACGCAGTATTTT.

The chain has TRBV5-4 and TRBJ2-1; possibly TRBD2 for D (6 bases). V shed 7 bases and J shed 4 bases, with 12 bases lying between them. Germline CDR1 reads SGHNT; CDR2 reads YYREEE (reference sequence). This CDR3 comprises 13 residues. The CDR3 is CASGRTTYNEQFF. CDR3 sequence (DNA): TGTGCCAGCGGGAGGACCACGTACAATGAGCAGTTCTTC. The full variable domain, completed using reference TRBV5-4 and TRBJ2-1, is ETGVTQSPTHLIKTRGQQVTLRCSSQSGHNTVSWYQQALGQGPQFIFQYYREEENGRGNFPPRFSGLQFPNYSSELNVNALELDDSALYLCASGRTTYNEQFFGPGTRLTVL.

This clone showed up just a few times. The rearrangement links TRBV27 to TRBJ2-7, with 12 positions matching TRBD2. The J segment lost 3 bases and the V segment lost 8 bases, leaving 14 bases of the junction unmatched. The length of the CDR3 is 17 residues. Germline values: CDR1 MNHEY, CDR2 SMNVEV (reference sequence). Written as DNA, the CDR3 is TGTGCCAGCTCTGCTAGCGGGAGGGCTGCCTCCTTCTACGAGCAGTACTTC. As protein: CASSASGRAASFYEQYF.